A selection of T cell receptor beta chains follows, all from one sample in a study of T cells in Graves' hyperthyroidism and ophthalmopathy. TCRdb recomputed calls from the multiplex PCR reads with MiXCR, one row per CDR3 protein. The table includes a few hundred thousand distinct CDR3 sequences, 13% to 15% detected once. What was sequenced was blood. The receptor source for this set is a woman in her fifties or sixties with Graves' ophthalmopathy. CDR3s include the opening cysteine and the closing phenylalanine or tryptophan. D genes are given only for firm matches. Clone size is given for some rows only: seen once, a few or many times, or a class if the clone is expanded.

d_call | j_call | v_call | clone_size | cdr3_aa | cdr3_nt
. | TRBJ2-2 | TRBV28 | . | CASSSVLTFSVTGELFF | TGTGCCAGCAGTTCGGTACTAACCTTCTCCGTCACCGGGGAGCTGTTTTTT
TRBD2 | TRBJ2-7 | TRBV6-2/TRBV6-3 | few | CASNHRGGETDEQYF | TGTGCCAGCAATCATCGCGGGGGGGAGACCGACGAGCAGTACTTC
. | TRBJ2-1 | TRBV27 | many | CASSPGQSSYNEQFF | TGTGCCAGCAGTCCAGGACAGTCCTCCTACAATGAGCAGTTCTTC
. | TRBJ2-1 | TRBV29-1 | many | CSVEGPASPNEQFF | TGCAGCGTTGAAGGACCCGCGTCCCCGAATGAGCAGTTCTTC
. | TRBJ1-4 | TRBV19 | . | CASSNRDFNEKLFF | TGTGCCAGTAGTAACCGGGATTTCAATGAAAAACTGTTTTTT
. | TRBJ1-2 | TRBV10-3 | many | CAISPQTTQGSGYTF | TGTGCCATCAGTCCCCAAACAACACAGGGTAGTGGCTACACCTTC
. | TRBJ1-1 | TRBV3-1 | few | CASSPRGLYHSEAFF | TGTGCCAGCAGCCCCCGGGGCCTCTACCATAGTGAAGCTTTCTTT
. | TRBJ2-1 | TRBV7-3 | many | CASSLKGGAVYNEQFF | TGTGCCAGCAGCTTAAAGGGGGGAGCAGTCTACAATGAGCAGTTCTTC
TRBD2 | TRBJ2-7 | TRBV14 | once | CASSQALAGYEQYF | TGTGCCAGCAGCCAAGCCCTAGCGGGCTACGAGCAGTACTTC
. | TRBJ2-1 | TRBV10-3 | many | CAISEPPGAGEQFF | TGTGCCATCAGTGAGCCCCCGGGAGCCGGAGAGCAGTTCTTC
. | TRBJ2-5 | TRBV3-1 | . | CASSQIAGVSGETQYF | TGTGCCAGCAGCCAAATAGCAGGGGTTAGTGGAGAGACCCAGTACTTC
TRBD2 | TRBJ2-4 | TRBV6-1 | . | CASSDRDGGGQYF | TGTGCCAGCAGTGATCGGGACGGGGGGGGTCAGTACTTC
. | TRBJ1-1 | TRBV6-1 | many | CASSFHRVDAEAFF | TGTGCCAGCAGTTTCCACAGGGTCGACGCTGAAGCTTTCTTT
. | TRBJ1-2 | TRBV20-1 | few | CSASPQGLWGYTF | TGCAGTGCTTCGCCGCAAGGTCTCTGGGGCTACACCTTC